This entry lists 29 T cell receptor beta chains sequenced from one sample in a study of blood T cell repertoires in COVID-19. Generated by immunoSEQ multiplex PCR, the TCRdb table keeps only in-frame clones and is missing some. The table lists fewer than 250,000 clones, about 91% of them singletons. Sequencing input: peripheral blood. The receptor set was obtained from a woman between 40 and 55 years old with acute or convalescent COVID-19.

V and J are TRBV2 and TRBJ2-3, with 8 positions matching TRBD2. The CDR3 contains 15 residues. The V gene end was trimmed by 6 bases and the J gene end by 2 bases; junction bases not matched to a gene: 7. Germline V gene data show CDR1 as SNHLY and CDR2 as FYNNEI. In nucleotides, the CDR3 is TGTGCCAGCAGGGGACTAGATCCCCCCACAGATACGCAGTATTTT. This gives the protein CASRGLDPPTDTQYF.

V usage is TRBV5-4 and J usage is TRBJ1-1; 7 bases agree with TRBD1. This CDR3 contains 14 residues. V shed 5 bases and J 0 bases; nucleotides not matched to a gene: 4. Germline V lookup: CDR1 SGHNT, CDR2 YYREEE (reference sequence). The CDR3 DNA is TGTGCCAGCAGTCTACAGGGGATGAACACTGAAGCTTTCTTT. As protein: CASSLQGMNTEAFF.

The V and J genes are TRBV4-2 and TRBJ2-4; no definite D call. The CDR3 loop spans 14 amino acids. V was trimmed by 1 base and J by 6 bases, leaving 10 bases between them. Germline V gene sequence: CDR1 LGHNA, CDR2 YNFKEQ. CDR3 protein: CASSQGLVGNIQYF. For the CDR3, the DNA is TGTGCCAGCAGCCAAGGACTGGTGGGAAACATTCAGTACTTC.

This clone was detected once. The rearrangement joins TRBV5-1 to TRBJ1-2; D gene ambiguous. V was cut by 0 bases and J by 2 bases, with 8 bases left in between. This CDR3 is built from 14 residues. Germline V gives CDR1 SGHRS, CDR2 YFSETQ. CDR3 in DNA: TGCGCCAGCAGCTTGGGTCGGGGAAACTATGGCTACACCTTC. Its protein product is CASSLGRGNYGYTF.

This chain uses TRBV19 with TRBJ1-5; D unresolved. The CDR3 totals 16 residues. Germline V gene sequence: CDR1 LNHDA, CDR2 SQIVND (reference sequence). The V end was cut by 1 base, the J end by 0 bases, with 10 bases between. In nucleotides, the CDR3 is TGTGCCAGTAGTATAGTGTCGGAGTATAGCAATCAGCCCCAGCATTTT. Translation gives CASSIVSEYSNQPQHF. The variable domain in full, completed from reference TRBV19 and TRBJ1-5, reads DGGITQSPKYLFRKEGQNVTLSCEQNLNHDAMYWYRQDPGQGLRLIYYSQIVNDFQKGDIAEGYSVSREKKESFPLTVTSAQKNPTAFYLCASSIVSEYSNQPQHFGDGTRLSIL.

The chain is built from TRBV25-1 and TRBJ2-2; tentatively, D is TRBD1 (6 bases). The V and J ends lost 7 bases and 3 bases respectively, with 15 bases between them. The germline gives CDR1 MGHDK, CDR2 SYGVNS. This CDR3 contains 15 residues. In DNA form, the CDR3 reads TGTGCCAGCAACCCAGGGGCCCTAGACACCGGGGAGCTGTTTTTT. The encoded protein is CASNPGALDTGELFF.

CDR3 residues: CASSLTPGQGLGETQYF. In DNA, the CDR3 is TGCGCCAGCAGCTTAACCCCGGGACAGGGTCTGGGGGAGACCCAGTACTTC. The chain combines TRBV5-1 with TRBJ2-5, with TRBD1 identical over 9 bases. Germline CDR1 and CDR2: SGHRS and YFSETQ. The V and J ends lost 2 bases and 5 bases, in that order; junction bases with no gene match: 13. This CDR3 contains 17 residues. Supplemented by reference TRBV5-1 and TRBJ2-5, the full variable domain reads KAGVTQTPRYLIKTRGQQVTLSCSPISGHRSVSWYQQTPGQGLQFLFEYFSETQRNKGNFPGRFSGRQFSNSRSEMNVSTLELGDSALYLCASSLTPGQGLGETQYFGPGTRLLVL.

The chain links TRBV18 to TRBJ1-1; 12 bases match TRBD1. V trimming: 2 bases; J trimming: 10 bases; junction bases outside the gene matches: 5. This CDR3 comprises 14 residues. CDR1 and CDR2 from the germline V gene are KGHSH and LQKENI. CDR3 nucleotide sequence: TGTGCCAGCTCACCAGGGACAGGGGGCCGGGGAGCTTTCTTT. Translated, it gives CASSPGTGGRGAFF.

This clone has a single count. This sequence joins TRBV9 and TRBJ2-5; 7 bases map to TRBD2. CDR3 size: 16 residues. CDR1 is SGDLS, CDR2 YYNGEE, per germline. J lost 4 bases, V lost 2 bases, and 11 bases had no gene match. In nucleotides, the CDR3 is TGTGCCAGCAGCGTCCAAGCCGGACTAGGGTCAGAGACCCAGTACTTC. Translation: CASSVQAGLGSETQYF.

CDR3 nucleotide sequence: TGTGCCAGCAGTGAATTTAGCGGTCAGCCCCAGCATTTT. Protein sequence: CASSEFSGQPQHF. The chain recombines TRBV6-4 with TRBJ1-5, with D hard to call. Trimming cost V 3 bases and J 6 bases, with 9 bases left between them. Germline V gene data show CDR1 as MRHNA and CDR2 as SNTAGT. CDR3 length equals 13 residues.

The chain employs TRBV7-6 and TRBJ2-5; D not resolved. V lost 1 base and J 1 base, leaving 7 bases between the germline ends. CDR1 SGHVS and CDR2 FNYEAQ come from the germline V gene. The CDR3 has 14 residues. The CDR3 loop reads CASSLGAAQETQYF. Here the CDR3 DNA reads TGTGCCAGCAGCTTAGGGGCAGCCCAAGAGACCCAGTACTTC.

This clone was picked up one time. The V and J genes are TRBV19 and TRBJ1-1; D is uncertain. Trimming took off 4 bases at V and 5 bases at J, with 20 bases between the two ends. The CDR3 consists of 16 residues. Germline V lookup: CDR1 LNHDA, CDR2 SQIVND (reference sequence). DNA of the CDR3: TGTGCCAGTAGTAGTCCCCTGAGGGCGTTGGGTACTGAAGCTTTCTTT. Protein product: CASSSPLRALGTEAFF.

CDR3 protein: CASSELGDFQPQHF. Here the CDR3 DNA reads TGTGCCAGCAGTGAACTAGGGGATTTTCAGCCCCAGCATTTT. The gene calls are TRBV25-1 and TRBJ1-5, with D tentatively TRBD1 (5 bases). The ends were cut back, 2 bases at V and 6 bases at J, with 11 bases in the middle. Germline values: CDR1 MGHDK, CDR2 SYGVNS. The CDR3 has 14 amino acids. Combining the CDR3 with reference TRBV25-1 and TRBJ1-5 gives the whole variable domain EADIYQTPRYLVIGTGKKITLECSQTMGHDKMYWYQQDPGMELHLIHYSYGVNSTEKGDLSSESTVSRIRTEHFPLTLESARPSHTSQYLCASSELGDFQPQHFGDGTRLSIL.

The V gene is TRBV5-1, the J gene TRBJ2-1, with 9 bases identical to TRBD2. V dropped 4 bases and J dropped 8; count of bases not matched to a gene: 10. This CDR3 spans 15 amino acids. Per the germline V gene, CDR1 is SGHRS and CDR2 is YFSETQ. The DNA of the CDR3 is TGCGCCAGCAGCAGTAGCGGGGGAGATATGGATGAGCAGTTCTTC. It specifies CASSSSGGDMDEQFF.

The chain has TRBV10-3 and TRBJ1-5; TRBD1 aligns across 7 bases. Germline V gene sequence: CDR1 ENHRY, CDR2 SYGVKD. J lost 5 bases, V lost 8 bases, and 6 bases had no gene match. The CDR3 covers 13 residues. CDR3: CAIRADRDQPQHF. In nucleotides, the CDR3 is TGTGCCATCCGAGCAGACAGGGATCAGCCCCAGCATTTT.

The chain couples TRBV18 to TRBJ1-1, with 11 bases matching TRBD1. The length of the CDR3 is 17 residues. CDR1 KGHSH and CDR2 LQKENI come from the germline V gene. Unmatched junction bases numbered 9, after V lost 1 base and J lost 5 bases. CDR3 coding DNA: TGTGCCAGCTCACCACGGTGGACAGGGGGCCGGGGGACTGAAGCTTTCTTT. Protein: CASSPRWTGGRGTEAFF.

The chain links TRBV6-1 to TRBJ2-1; perhaps TRBD2 as D (5 bases). The CDR3 runs to 16 residues. The V gene lost 2 bases and the J gene lost 0 bases, with 11 bases spanning the gap. Germline V lookup: CDR1 MNHNS, CDR2 SASEGT. Here the CDR3 DNA reads TGTGCCAGCAGTGAATGGCCAGCGGTCTCCTACAATGAGCAGTTCTTC. It yields the protein CASSEWPAVSYNEQFF.

The chain couples TRBV5-1 to TRBJ2-6; 10 bases fit TRBD1. The CDR3 extends over 18 amino acids. Trimming took 4 bases from V and 0 from J; bases not matched to a gene: 7. In germline, CDR1 is SGHRS, CDR2 YFSETQ. The DNA of the CDR3 is TGCGCCAGCAGCCCCGGACAGGGGGGGTTCTCTGGGGCCAACGTCCTGACTTTC. Its protein product is CASSPGQGGFSGANVLTF.

The DNA of the CDR3 is TGTGCCAGCAGCTTAGGCGGGGCCCAAGAGACCCAGTACTTC. Protein: CASSLGGAQETQYF. V usage is TRBV7-2 and J usage is TRBJ2-5; D is perhaps TRBD2 (6 bases). Deletions cut 1 base from V and 1 base from J, with 7 bases between. From germline, CDR1 is SGHTA and CDR2 FQGNSA. The CDR3 loop spans 14 amino acids.

In this sample, this clone turned up once. The V call is TRBV4-1, the J call TRBJ1-2; the D gene is possibly TRBD1 (5 bases). This CDR3 comprises 14 residues. Looked up from germline, CDR1 is MGHRA and CDR2 is YSYEKL. Trimming took off 1 base at V and 4 bases at J, with 10 bases between the two ends. This CDR3 reads CASSQVDRLYGYTF. The CDR3 bases are TGCGCCAGCAGCCAAGTTGACAGACTCTATGGCTACACCTTC.

This chain connects TRBV7-2 to TRBJ1-4; perhaps TRBD1 as D (5 bases). The CDR3 is 15 amino acids. Between the trimmed V and J ends, which lost 0 bases and 7 bases, there was a span of 12 bases. Per germline, CDR1 SGHTA and CDR2 FQGNSA. CDR3 sequence: CASSLAGLGSEKLFF. DNA of the CDR3: TGTGCCAGCAGCTTAGCGGGACTTGGCAGTGAAAAACTGTTTTTT. Supplemented by reference TRBV7-2 and TRBJ1-4, the full variable domain reads GAGVSQSPSNKVTEKGKDVELRCDPISGHTALYWYRQSLGQGLEFLIYFQGNSAPDKSGLPSDRFSAERTGGSVSTLTIQRTQQEDSAVYLCASSLAGLGSEKLFFGSGTQLSVL.

The V gene is TRBV11-2, the J gene TRBJ2-4; TRBD1 might be the D (6 bases). The CDR3 runs to 15 residues. Trimming pared 2 bases from V and 7 bases from J, leaving 15 bases between. In germline, CDR1 is SGHAT, CDR2 FQNNGV. The CDR3 bases are TGTGCCAGCAGCTTATCAGGGGCTATCCGGAACATTCAGTACTTC. Translated, it gives CASSLSGAIRNIQYF.

The chain combines TRBV9 with TRBJ1-2, with D unresolved. Trimming cost V 0 bases and J 8 bases, with 14 bases left between them. This CDR3 has 14 amino acids. Per the germline V gene, CDR1 is SGDLS and CDR2 is YYNGEE. In DNA, the CDR3 is TGTGCCAGCAGCGTAGACTCAGGTAGCGGCGGCTACACCTTC. Protein: CASSVDSGSGGYTF.

V gene TRBV18 combines with J gene TRBJ1-2; D gene uncertain. The V end was cut by 2 bases, the J end by 8 bases, with 18 bases between. Germline values: CDR1 KGHSH, CDR2 LQKENI. The CDR3 contains 15 residues. The CDR3 protein is CASSPARGRAEGYTF. In DNA, the CDR3 is TGTGCCAGCTCACCAGCTAGAGGGAGAGCCGAGGGCTACACCTTC. Based on the CDR3 plus reference TRBV18 and TRBJ1-2, the full variable domain is NAGVMQNPRHLVRRRGQEARLRCSPMKGHSHVYWYRQLPEEGLKFMVYLQKENIIDESGMPKERFSAEFPKEGPSILRIQQVVRGDSAAYFCASSPARGRAEGYTFGSGTRLTVV.

This clone was seen repeatedly, ten times or more. This rearrangement joins TRBV28 to TRBJ2-5; 8 bases line up with TRBD1. Germline V lookup: CDR1 MDHEN, CDR2 SYDVKM. The length of the CDR3 is 14 residues. Trimming cost V 7 bases and J 5 bases; bases outside gene matches: 9. This CDR3 reads CASKKPGQVETQYF. The CDR3 DNA sequence: TGTGCCAGCAAAAAGCCGGGACAGGTGGAGACCCAGTACTTC.

Here the CDR3 DNA reads TGTGCCAGCAGCGACAACTCTGGAAACACCATATATTTT. It is translated as CASSDNSGNTIYF. The chain combines TRBV9 with TRBJ1-3; D is ambiguous. The V gene's germline CDR1 is SGDLS and CDR2 YYNGEE. The CDR3 consists of 13 residues. Trimming removed 3 bases at V and 0 bases at J, with 4 bases between.

The chain carries TRBV19 and TRBJ1-2; D is perhaps TRBD1 (5 bases). Germline CDR1 is LNHDA and CDR2 is SQIVND (reference sequence). This CDR3 is built from 14 residues. Trimming removed 5 bases from V and 2 bases from J, with 12 bases in between. In DNA form, the CDR3 reads TGTGCCAGTAGTTATCAGGGCCTCAACTATGGCTACACCTTC. It encodes CASSYQGLNYGYTF. The complete variable domain, with remaining parts taken from reference TRBV19 and TRBJ1-2, reads DGGITQSPKYLFRKEGQNVTLSCEQNLNHDAMYWYRQDPGQGLRLIYYSQIVNDFQKGDIAEGYSVSREKKESFPLTVTSAQKNPTAFYLCASSYQGLNYGYTFGSGTRLTVV.

V gene TRBV6-6 combines with J gene TRBJ2-7; TRBD2 matches at 8 bases. The germline V gene encodes CDR1 MNHNY and CDR2 SVGAGI (reference sequence). Germline trimming cut 5 bases from V and 0 bases from J; bases unmatched to any gene: 12. This CDR3 is built from 17 residues. Here the CDR3 reads CASSLFKGGGSSYEQYV. CDR3 DNA sequence: TGTGCCAGCAGTCTCTTTAAGGGCGGGGGGAGCTCCTACGAGCAGTACGTC.

The chain couples TRBV7-2 to TRBJ2-3, with TRBD1 as a possible D gene (6 bases). Per germline, CDR1 SGHTA and CDR2 FQGNSA. The V and J ends lost 4 bases and 3 bases respectively, with 17 bases between them. There are 16 residues in the CDR3. CDR3 protein: CASSSHRVSGTDTQYF. The CDR3 region has the DNA TGTGCCAGCAGCTCTCACAGGGTTTCGGGTACAGATACGCAGTATTTT.